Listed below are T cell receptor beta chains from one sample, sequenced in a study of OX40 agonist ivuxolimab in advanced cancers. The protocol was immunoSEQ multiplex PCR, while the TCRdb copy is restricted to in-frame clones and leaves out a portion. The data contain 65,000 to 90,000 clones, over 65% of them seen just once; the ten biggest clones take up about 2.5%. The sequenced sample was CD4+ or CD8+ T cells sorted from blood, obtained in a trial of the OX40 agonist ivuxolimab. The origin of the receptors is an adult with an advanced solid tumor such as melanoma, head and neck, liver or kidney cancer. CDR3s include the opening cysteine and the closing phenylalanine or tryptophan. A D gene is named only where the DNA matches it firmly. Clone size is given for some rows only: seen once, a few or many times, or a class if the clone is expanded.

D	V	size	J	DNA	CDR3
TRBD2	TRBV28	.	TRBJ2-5	TGTGCCAGCAGCAAGACTAGCGGGGGCCAAGAGACCCAGTACTTC	CASSKTSGGQETQYF
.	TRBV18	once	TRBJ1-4	TGTGCCAGCTCACCACTCGAGGAATACGCAACTAATGAAAAACTGTTTTTT	CASSPLEEYATNEKLFF
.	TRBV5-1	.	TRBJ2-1	TGCGCCAGCAAACGGGAGGGACAGAGTCACAATGAGCAGTTCTTC	CASKREGQSHNEQFF
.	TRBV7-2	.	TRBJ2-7	TGTGCCAGCAGCCTACCCGTGGACGAGCAGTACTTC	CASSLPVDEQYF
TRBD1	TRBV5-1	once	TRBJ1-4	TGCGCCAGCAGCTCAGGGACAGCAAATGAAAAACTGTTTTTT	CASSSGTANEKLFF
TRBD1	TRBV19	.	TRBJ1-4	TGTGCCAGTGGGGACAGTTTTAATGAAAAACTGTTTTTT	CASGDSFNEKLFF
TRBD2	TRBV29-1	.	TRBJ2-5	TGCAGCGTTGACACTAGCGGTCTTCAAGAGACCCAGTACTTC	CSVDTSGLQETQYF
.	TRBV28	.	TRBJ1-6	TGTGCCAGCAGTTTTGTCAGGGGCCTCTATAATTCACCCCTCCACTTT	CASSFVRGLYNSPLHF
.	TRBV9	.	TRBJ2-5	TGTGCCAGCAGCGCGGACACCCGGACCCAAGAGACCCAGTACTTC	CASSADTRTQETQYF
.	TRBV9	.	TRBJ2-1	TGTGCCACCTTATGTGAATTCGTCTACAATGAGCAGTTCTTC	CATLCEFVYNEQFF
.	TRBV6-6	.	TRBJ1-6	TGTGCCAGCAGCAACCGCGCAGGGCGAGATTCACCCCTCCACTTT	CASSNRAGRDSPLHF
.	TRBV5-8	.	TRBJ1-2	TGTGCCAGCAGCTTGACAGGGTTCTATGGCTACACCTTC	CASSLTGFYGYTF
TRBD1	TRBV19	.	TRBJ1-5	TGTGCCACCTCTCCGGGACAGAAGAATCAGCCCCAGCATTTT	CATSPGQKNQPQHF
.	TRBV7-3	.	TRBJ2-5	TGTGCCAGCAGCTTACAGGGTGGGGGATTCGTGGAGACCCAGTACTTC	CASSLQGGGFVETQYF
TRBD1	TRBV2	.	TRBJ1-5	TGTGCCAGCAGTGTGCCAGGGGGCGAGAATCAGCCCCAGCATTTT	CASSVPGGENQPQHF
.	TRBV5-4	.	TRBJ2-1	TGTGCCAGCAGCTTGGCTAGCTCCTACAATGAGCAGTTCTTC	CASSLASSYNEQFF
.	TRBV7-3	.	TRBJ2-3	TGTGCCAGCAGTAGGACCCGCCAAGATACGCAGTATTTT	CASSRTRQDTQYF
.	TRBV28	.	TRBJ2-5	TGTGCCAGCAGTCCCTGGGTAGGCAGGGACGAAGAGACCCAGTACTTC	CASSPWVGRDEETQYF
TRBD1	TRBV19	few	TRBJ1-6	TGTGCCAGTAGTGCTACAGGGGTGAGCTCCTATAATTCACCCCTCCACTTT	CASSATGVSSYNSPLHF
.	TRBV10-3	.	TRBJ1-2	TGTGCCATCCATTTTAGGGGGGGTCCGGACTATGGCTACACCTTC	CAIHFRGGPDYGYTF
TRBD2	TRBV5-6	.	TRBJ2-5	TGTGCCAGCACCATCAGCGGGGGGCTCCAAGAGACCCAGTACTTC	CASTISGGLQETQYF
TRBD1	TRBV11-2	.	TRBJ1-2	TGTGCCAGCAGCCCGGGACAGGCCATAAACTATGGCTACACCTTC	CASSPGQAINYGYTF
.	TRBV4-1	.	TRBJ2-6	TGCGCCAGCAGAAGAGTTTTGGGGGCCAACGTCCTGACTTTC	CASRRVLGANVLTF
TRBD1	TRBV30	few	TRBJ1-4	TGTGCCTCGTATCACAGGGGAGGTGGGGAAAAACTGTTTTTT	CASYHRGGGEKLFF